These T cell receptor beta chains were read from a single sample in a study of blood T cell repertoires in COVID-19. Only in-frame clones appear in the TCRdb table, and some are missing; sequencing was by immunoSEQ multiplex PCR. The repertoire has a few hundred thousand clones, about 88% of them found once; the top ten carry approximately 4%. Sample: peripheral blood. These receptor sequences come from a man aged 18 to 30 with active or convalescent COVID-19. CDR3s include the opening cysteine and the closing phenylalanine or tryptophan. The D gene is left open where the match is weak. Clone size is shown for a subset of rows, as once, few, many or a class of expanded clone.

len	d_gene	v_gene	j_gene	abundance	CDR3nt	CDR3aa
14	TRBD1	TRBV6-5	TRBJ1-6	-	TGTGCCAGCAGATGGACAGGGGATAATTCACCCCTCCACTTT	CASRWTGDNSPLHF
15	TRBD1	TRBV7-3	TRBJ1-3	many	TGTGCCAGCAGCTCCGGACAGGGGTCTGGAAACACCATATATTTT	CASSSGQGSGNTIYF
11	-	TRBV29-1	TRBJ1-1	-	TGCAGCGTTGCTCCGGACAAGGAAGCTTTCTTT	CSVAPDKEAFF
15	-	TRBV15	TRBJ1-6	-	TGTGCCACCAGCAGAGGACGGCAGGGGAATTCACCCCTCCACTTT	CATSRGRQGNSPLHF
14	-	TRBV2	TRBJ1-2	-	TGTGCCAGCAGTGGGACAGATCGTCGCTATGGCTACACCTTC	CASSGTDRRYGYTF
15	-	TRBV21-1	TRBJ2-7	-	TGTGCCAGACACGGCGACGGGGAAGATGCCTACGAGCAGTACTTC	CARHGDGEDAYEQYF
13	-	TRBV12-3/TRBV12-4	TRBJ1-2	-	TGTGCCAGCAGTCCAGGGGAAGTATATGGCTACACCTTC	CASSPGEVYGYTF
14	-	TRBV11-2	TRBJ2-3	-	TGTGCCAGCAGCTTTGGTGCCTACACAGATACGCAGTATTTT	CASSFGAYTDTQYF
14	-	TRBV27	TRBJ2-5	once	TGTGCCAGCAGTTTATCGTCTTCCCTGGAGACCCAGTACTTC	CASSLSSSLETQYF
14	-	TRBV6-5	TRBJ1-5	-	TGTGCCAGCAGCCTCGGACAGCCAGATCAGCCCCAGCATTTT	CASSLGQPDQPQHF
13	-	TRBV24-1	TRBJ2-5	once	TGTGCCACCAGTGATCCCGTGAGGGAGACCCAGTACTTC	CATSDPVRETQYF
18	TRBD2	TRBV10-1	TRBJ2-4	-	TGCGCCAGCACTTCCGGGGGGTACCCTACTCTAGCCAAAAACATTCAGTACTTC	CASTSGGYPTLAKNIQYF
13	-	TRBV10-1	TRBJ2-2	-	TGCGCCAGCAGGGACACCAGGTTCGGGGAGCTGTTTTTT	CASRDTRFGELFF
18	TRBD2	TRBV15	TRBJ2-2	once	TGTGCCACCAGTCCGGGACTAGCGGGAGTGGGTGACACCGGGGAGCTGTTTTTT	CATSPGLAGVGDTGELFF
15	-	TRBV2	TRBJ1-4	-	TGTGCCAGCAGTGATATTTTGGAGGTGGGGGAAAAACTGTTTTTT	CASSDILEVGEKLFF
14	TRBD1	TRBV6-5	TRBJ1-6	-	TGTGCCAGCAAAATGACAGGGAGGAATTCACCCCTCCACTTT	CASKMTGRNSPLHF